The TCR beta chain under discussion was sequenced for a study of blood T cell repertoires in COVID-19. Assay used: immunoSEQ multiplex PCR; TCRdb lists only in-frame clones, some missing. The repertoire consists of some 50,000 clones, with roughly nine tenths occurring once and the leading ten covering 5.5% to 7.5%. Per the germline V gene, CDR1 is MNHEY and CDR2 is SVGAGI. The CDR3 consists of 15 residues. V lost 2 bases to trimming and J lost 4 bases, with 11 bases between them. Sequenced material: peripheral blood. This sequence joins TRBV6-5 and TRBJ2-2; tentative D call: TRBD1 (5 bases). This TCR came from a man aged 35-49 years with acute or convalescent COVID-19. DNA of the CDR3: TGTGCCAGCAGTTACGCCCAGCAGGGCACCGGGGAGCTGTTTTTT. Its protein is CASSYAQQGTGELFF.